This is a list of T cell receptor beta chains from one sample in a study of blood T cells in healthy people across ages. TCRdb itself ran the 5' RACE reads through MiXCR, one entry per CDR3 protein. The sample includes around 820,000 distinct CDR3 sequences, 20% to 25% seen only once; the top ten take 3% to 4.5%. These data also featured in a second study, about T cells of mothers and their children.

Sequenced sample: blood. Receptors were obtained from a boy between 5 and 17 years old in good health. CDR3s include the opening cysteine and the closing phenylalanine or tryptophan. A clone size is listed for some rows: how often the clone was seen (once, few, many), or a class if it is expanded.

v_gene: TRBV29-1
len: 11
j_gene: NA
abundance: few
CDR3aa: CSVGSYDEQYF

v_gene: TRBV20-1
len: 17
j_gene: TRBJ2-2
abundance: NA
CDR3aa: CSARALAGGRGTGELFF

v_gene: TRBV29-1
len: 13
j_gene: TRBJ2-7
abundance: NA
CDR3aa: CSAVDRNYYEQYF

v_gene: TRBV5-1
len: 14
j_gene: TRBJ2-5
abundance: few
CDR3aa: CASSHTGGQETQYF

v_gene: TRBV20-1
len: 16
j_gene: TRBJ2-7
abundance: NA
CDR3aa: CSARVLGAGRNYEQYF

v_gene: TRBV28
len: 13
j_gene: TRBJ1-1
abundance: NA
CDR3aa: CASSFPPSAEAFF

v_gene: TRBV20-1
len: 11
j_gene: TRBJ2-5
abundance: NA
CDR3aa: CSASNSGFQYF

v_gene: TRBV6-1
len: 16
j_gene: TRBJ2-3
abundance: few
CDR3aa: CASSDLLAGGTDTQYF

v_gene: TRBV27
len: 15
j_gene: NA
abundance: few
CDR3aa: CASSPLGQGSGTQYF

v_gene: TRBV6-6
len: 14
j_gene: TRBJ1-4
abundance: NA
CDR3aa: CASSSGVQGEKLFF